Sequencing of this T cell receptor beta chain was carried out in a study of cytomegalovirus exposure and HLA in healthy donors. This CDR3 has 15 amino acids. After removal of 5 bases from V and 2 bases from J, the junction contained 7 bases not matched to a gene. Germline loops: CDR1 SGHTA, CDR2 FQGNSA. Primers: 60 Vbeta forward and 13 Jbeta reverse. TCRdb's copy holds only in-frame clones and misses some; the assay was immunoSEQ multiplex PCR. The sample has tens of thousands of clones; roughly 80% are singletons. The TCR was taken from a male donor in good health and CMV-seronegative. The J gene is TRBJ2-3, the V gene TRBV7-2, with TRBD2 matching over 7 bases. Sequenced sample: PBMCs. In DNA, the CDR3 is TGTGCCAGCAGCCCTTGGCGGGGGAACACAGATACGCAGTATTTT. As protein: CASSPWRGNTDTQYF.